The 9 T cell receptor beta chains listed next were all sequenced from one sample in a study of CD8+ T cells in alopecia areata (dated by TCRdb to 2016 to 2018). Libraries were constructed by the immunoSEQ multiplex PCR assay. RNA was extracted from all samples and reverse transcribed into cDNA, which served as template for TCR sequencing. TCRdb took this table from immuneACCESS and kept in-frame rearrangements with V and J called. Such tables lack part of the clones; where checked against another copy, unresolved V genes explain under half of the gap, and the rest is unexplained. The sample records roughly 230,000 clones, about 40% of which are singletons. Of the sample, 2% to 3% is held by the ten largest clones. This sample's treatment or condition label indicates: oral pan-JAK inhibitor, 5-10 mg twice daily. The specimen comprised CD4+ T cells sorted from blood, sampled around week 36, from a patient treated with tofacitinib. The receptors stem from a human donor with alopecia areata.

The chain carries TRBV7-7 and TRBJ2-5; tentatively, D is TRBD2 (5 bases). From germline, CDR1 is SSHAT and CDR2 FNYEAQ (reference sequence). Trimming removed 1 base from V and 5 bases from J, with 14 bases in between. This CDR3 contains 15 residues. The CDR3 DNA sequence: TGTGCCAGCAGCTTAGGATCGGTGGGAGAGGAGACCCAGTACTTC. This codes for CASSLGSVGEETQYF.

The chain combines TRBV20-1 with TRBJ2-3, with no clear D. CDR1 is DFQATT and CDR2 is SNEGSKA in the germline V gene (reference sequence). V was clipped by 6 bases and J by 5 bases, with 9 bases between them. The CDR3 extends over 11 amino acids. The CDR3: CSARQGDTQYF. The DNA for the CDR3 is TGCAGTGCAAGACAAGGAGATACGCAGTATTTT.

This clone was found many times. The V and J genes are TRBV7-9 and TRBJ2-6; unclear D gene. V lost 6 bases, J lost 0 bases, and 6 bases lay in between. The CDR3 is made up of 14 amino acids. Germline CDR1 reads SEHNR; CDR2 reads FQNEAQ (reference sequence). CDR3 amino acids: CASRETSGANVLTF. The CDR3, as DNA: TGTGCCAGCAGGGAAACCTCTGGGGCCAACGTCCTGACTTTC.

The V call is TRBV5-1, the J call TRBJ2-1, with D unresolved. The germline CDR1 and CDR2 sequences are SGHRS and YFSETQ. The CDR3 sequence is 14 residues long. With 1 base removed from V and 7 bases from J, the gap between germline ends came to 12 bases. This chain's CDR3 is CASSLSEPTNEQFF. The DNA for the CDR3 is TGCGCCAGCAGCTTGAGTGAACCTACAAATGAGCAGTTCTTC.

The chain has TRBV19 and TRBJ2-3, with D maybe TRBD2 (5 bases). With 9 bases removed from V and 0 bases from J, the gap between germline ends came to 7 bases. Germline V gives CDR1 LNHDA, CDR2 SQIVND (reference sequence). The CDR3 spans 12 residues. The CDR3 coding sequence is TGTGCCAGCGGCGGGAGCACAGATACGCAGTATTTT. Residues: CASGGSTDTQYF.

This clone turned up a few times. The J gene is TRBJ2-1, the V gene TRBV29-1, with 8 bases identical to TRBD1. The CDR3 loop spans 11 amino acids. The trim removed 6 bases at V and 7 bases at J, leaving 2 bases unmatched. Germline V lookup: CDR1 SQVTM, CDR2 ANQGSEA. For the CDR3, the DNA is TGCAGCGTAAACAGGGGGAATGAGCAGTTCTTC. Protein sequence: CSVNRGNEQFF.

This clone was detected once. The chain links TRBV6-5 to TRBJ1-2; D is unresolved. There are 14 residues in the CDR3. With 10 bases removed from V and 2 bases from J, the gap between germline ends came to 17 bases. Looked up from germline, CDR1 is MNHEY and CDR2 is SVGAGI. The CDR3 DNA sequence: TGTGCCACCAGCGGAAGGAGAAGCAACTATGGCTACACCTTC. It specifies CATSGRRSNYGYTF.

V is TRBV27 and J is TRBJ1-1; D not resolved. Trimming removed 5 bases from V and 5 bases from J, with 15 bases in between. The CDR3 length is 14 residues. Germline CDR1 is MNHEY and CDR2 is SMNVEV (reference sequence). CDR3 sequence: CASSASWTGTEAFF. The CDR3, as DNA: TGTGCCAGCAGTGCCTCTTGGACGGGTACTGAAGCTTTCTTT.

This chain connects TRBV6-1 to TRBJ2-5; 10 bases line up with TRBD2. The CDR3 consists of 16 residues. The germline CDR1 and CDR2 sequences are MNHNS and SASEGT. Germline trimming cut 4 bases from V and 1 base from J; bases unmatched to any gene: 6. The CDR3 region has the DNA TGTGCCAGCAGTGCCGGGACTAGCGTTTCCCAAGAGACCCAGTACTTC. This gives the protein CASSAGTSVSQETQYF.